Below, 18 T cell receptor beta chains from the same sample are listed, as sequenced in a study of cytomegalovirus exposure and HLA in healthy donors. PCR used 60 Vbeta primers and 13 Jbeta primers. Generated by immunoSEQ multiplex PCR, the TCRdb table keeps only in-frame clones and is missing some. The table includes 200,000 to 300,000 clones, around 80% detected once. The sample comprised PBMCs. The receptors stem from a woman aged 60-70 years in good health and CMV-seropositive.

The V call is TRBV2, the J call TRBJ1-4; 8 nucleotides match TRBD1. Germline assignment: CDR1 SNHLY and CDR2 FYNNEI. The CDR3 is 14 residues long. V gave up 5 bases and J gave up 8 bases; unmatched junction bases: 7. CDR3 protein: CASSPDRGYEKLFF. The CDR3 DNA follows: TGTGCCAGCAGTCCCGACAGGGGCTACGAAAAACTGTTTTTT.

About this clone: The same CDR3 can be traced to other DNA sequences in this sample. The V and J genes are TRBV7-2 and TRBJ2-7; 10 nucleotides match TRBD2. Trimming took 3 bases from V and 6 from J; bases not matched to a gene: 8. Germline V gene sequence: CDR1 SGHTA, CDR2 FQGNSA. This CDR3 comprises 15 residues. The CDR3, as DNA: TGTGCCAGCAGCTTCGGGCTAGCGGGAGTTCCCGAGCAGTACTTC. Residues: CASSFGLAGVPEQYF.

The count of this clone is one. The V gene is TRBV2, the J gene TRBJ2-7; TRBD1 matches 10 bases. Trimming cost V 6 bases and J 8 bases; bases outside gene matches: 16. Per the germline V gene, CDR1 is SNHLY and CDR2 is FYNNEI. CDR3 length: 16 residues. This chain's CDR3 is CASSPHPPGQGSKQYF. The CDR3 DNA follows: TGTGCCAGCAGCCCACACCCGCCGGGACAGGGGAGTAAGCAGTACTTC.

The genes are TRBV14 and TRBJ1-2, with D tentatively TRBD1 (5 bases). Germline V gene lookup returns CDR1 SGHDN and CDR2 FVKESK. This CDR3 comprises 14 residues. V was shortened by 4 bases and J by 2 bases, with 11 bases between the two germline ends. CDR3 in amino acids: CASSPGHRNYGYTF. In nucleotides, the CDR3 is TGTGCCAGCAGCCCAGGACATCGGAACTATGGCTACACCTTC. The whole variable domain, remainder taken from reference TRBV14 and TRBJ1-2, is EAGVTQFPSHSVIEKGQTVTLRCDPISGHDNLYWYRRVMGKEIKFLLHFVKESKQDESGMPNNRFLAERTGGTYSTLKVQPAELEDSGVYFCASSPGHRNYGYTFGSGTRLTVV.

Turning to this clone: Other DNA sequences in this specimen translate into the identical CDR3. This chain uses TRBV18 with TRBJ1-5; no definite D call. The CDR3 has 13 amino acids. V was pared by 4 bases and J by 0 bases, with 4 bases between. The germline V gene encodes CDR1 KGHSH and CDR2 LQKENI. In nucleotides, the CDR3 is TGTGCCAGCTCACTTAATAGCAATCAGCCCCAGCATTTT. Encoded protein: CASSLNSNQPQHF.

This CDR3 is CASSHGQGVRWNQPQHF. The CDR3 DNA sequence: TGTGCCAGTAGTCATGGACAGGGGGTACGGTGGAATCAGCCCCAGCATTTT. The genes are TRBV19 and TRBJ1-5, with 10 bases fitting TRBD1. V trimming: 5 bases; J trimming: 4 bases; junction bases outside the gene matches: 11. The CDR3 has 17 amino acids. The germline V gene has CDR1 LNHDA and CDR2 SQIVND (reference sequence).

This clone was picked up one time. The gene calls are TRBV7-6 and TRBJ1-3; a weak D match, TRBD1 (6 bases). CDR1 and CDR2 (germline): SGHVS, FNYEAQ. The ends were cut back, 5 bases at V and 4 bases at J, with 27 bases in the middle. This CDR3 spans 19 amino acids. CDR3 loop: CASSRQIGRGERGGNTIYF. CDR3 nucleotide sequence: TGTGCCAGCAGCCGTCAGATTGGCAGGGGCGAAAGAGGGGGAAACACCATATATTTT. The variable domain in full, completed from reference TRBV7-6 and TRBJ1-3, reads GAGVSQSPRYKVTKRGQDVALRCDPISGHVSLYWYRQALGQGPEFLTYFNYEAQQDKSGLPNDRFSAERPEGSISTLTIQRTEQRDSAMYRCASSRQIGRGERGGNTIYFGEGSWLTVV.

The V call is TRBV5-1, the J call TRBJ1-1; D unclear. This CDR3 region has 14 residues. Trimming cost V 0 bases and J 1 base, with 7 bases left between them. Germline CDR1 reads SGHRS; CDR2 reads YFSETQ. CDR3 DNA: TGCGCCAGCAGCTTGGACTTTGCGAACACTGAAGCTTTCTTT. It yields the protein CASSLDFANTEAFF.

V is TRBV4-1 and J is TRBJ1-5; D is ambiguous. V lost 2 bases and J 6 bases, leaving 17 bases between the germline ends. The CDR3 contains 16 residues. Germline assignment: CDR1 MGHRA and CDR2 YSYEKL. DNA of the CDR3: TGCGCCAGCAGCCAACCTACTGCCTTGATAAGTCAGCCCCAGCATTTT. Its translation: CASSQPTALISQPQHF.

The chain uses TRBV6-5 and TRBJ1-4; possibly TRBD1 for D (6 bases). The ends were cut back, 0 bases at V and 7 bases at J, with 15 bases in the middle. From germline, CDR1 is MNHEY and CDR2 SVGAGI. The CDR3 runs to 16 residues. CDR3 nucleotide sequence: TGTGCCAGCAGTTACTCGGGGGCGAGGGCCACTGAAAAACTGTTTTTT. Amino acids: CASSYSGARATEKLFF.

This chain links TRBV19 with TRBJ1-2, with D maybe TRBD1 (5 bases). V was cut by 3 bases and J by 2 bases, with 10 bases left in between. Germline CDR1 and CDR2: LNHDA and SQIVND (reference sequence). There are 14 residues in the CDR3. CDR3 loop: CASSIERGNYGYTF. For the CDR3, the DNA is TGTGCCAGTAGTATTGAGCGGGGGAACTATGGCTACACCTTC.

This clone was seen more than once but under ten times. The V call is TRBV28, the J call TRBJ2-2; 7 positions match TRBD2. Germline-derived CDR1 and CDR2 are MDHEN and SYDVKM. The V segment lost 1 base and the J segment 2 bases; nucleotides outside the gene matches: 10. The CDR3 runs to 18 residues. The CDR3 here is CASSLLGEGTGNTGELFF. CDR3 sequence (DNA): TGTGCCAGCAGTTTATTGGGGGAGGGGACCGGAAACACCGGGGAGCTGTTTTTT.

The CDR3 spells CASSSRPRAWETQYF. The CDR3 bases are TGTGCCAGTAGTTCCCGGCCGAGGGCGTGGGAGACCCAGTACTTC. V is TRBV19 and J is TRBJ2-5, with D perhaps TRBD2 (5 bases). The germline V gene has CDR1 LNHDA and CDR2 SQIVND (reference sequence). With 5 bases removed from V and 5 bases from J, the gap between germline ends came to 18 bases. The CDR3 has 15 amino acids.

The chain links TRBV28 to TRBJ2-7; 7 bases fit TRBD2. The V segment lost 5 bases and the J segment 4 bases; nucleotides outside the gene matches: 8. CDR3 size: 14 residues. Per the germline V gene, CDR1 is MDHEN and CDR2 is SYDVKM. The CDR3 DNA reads TGTGCCAGCAGTCACAGACTAGCTCTGTACGAGCAGTACTTC. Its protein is CASSHRLALYEQYF. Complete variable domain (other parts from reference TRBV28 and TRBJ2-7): DVKVTQSSRYLVKRTGEKVFLECVQDMDHENMFWYRQDPGLGLRLIYFSYDVKMKEKGDIPEGYSVSREKKERFSLILESASTNQTSMYLCASSHRLALYEQYFGPGTRLTVT.

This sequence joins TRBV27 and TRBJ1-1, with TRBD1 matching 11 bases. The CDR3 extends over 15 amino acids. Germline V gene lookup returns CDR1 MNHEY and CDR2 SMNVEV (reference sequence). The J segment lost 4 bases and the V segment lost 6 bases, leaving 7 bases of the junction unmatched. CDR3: CASSLVGTGGTEAFF. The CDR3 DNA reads TGTGCCAGCAGCTTAGTTGGGACAGGGGGCACTGAAGCTTTCTTT.

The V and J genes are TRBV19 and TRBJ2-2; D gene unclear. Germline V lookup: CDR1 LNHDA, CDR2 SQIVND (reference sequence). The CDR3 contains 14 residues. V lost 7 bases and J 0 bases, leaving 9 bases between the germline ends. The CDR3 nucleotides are TGTGCCAGTACCACACCCCCGAACACCGGGGAGCTGTTTTTT. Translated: CASTTPPNTGELFF.

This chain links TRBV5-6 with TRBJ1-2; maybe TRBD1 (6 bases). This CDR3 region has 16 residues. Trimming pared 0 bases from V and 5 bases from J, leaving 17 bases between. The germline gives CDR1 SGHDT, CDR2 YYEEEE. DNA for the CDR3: TGTGCCAGCAGCTTGGTTAATGTTTGGCAGGGGTATGGCTACACCTTC. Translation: CASSLVNVWQGYGYTF. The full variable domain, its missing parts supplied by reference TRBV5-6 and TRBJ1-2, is DAGVTQSPTHLIKTRGQQVTLRCSPKSGHDTVSWYQQALGQGPQFIFQYYEEEERQRGNFPDRFSGHQFPNYSSELNVNALLLGDSALYLCASSLVNVWQGYGYTFGSGTRLTVV.

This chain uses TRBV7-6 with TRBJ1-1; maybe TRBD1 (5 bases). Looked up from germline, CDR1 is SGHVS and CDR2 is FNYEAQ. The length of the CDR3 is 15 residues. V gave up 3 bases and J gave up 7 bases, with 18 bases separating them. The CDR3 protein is CASSLGGGAGSEAFF. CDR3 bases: TGTGCCAGCAGCTTGGGGGGAGGCGCCGGGAGTGAAGCTTTCTTT. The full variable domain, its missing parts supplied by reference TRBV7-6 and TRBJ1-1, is GAGVSQSPRYKVTKRGQDVALRCDPISGHVSLYWYRQALGQGPEFLTYFNYEAQQDKSGLPNDRFSAERPEGSISTLTIQRTEQRDSAMYRCASSLGGGAGSEAFFGQGTRLTVV.